The 25 T cell receptor beta chains below come from one sample, sequenced in a study of control samples from healthy donors and cancer patients (TCRdb year 2020). Library preparation used the immunoSEQ multiplex PCR assay. TCRdb limited this immuneACCESS table to in-frame rearrangements with V and J called. A share of clones is missing; checked studies link under half to unresolved V genes, and the rest is unexplained. For this sample the table gives 78,000 or so clones, of which more than 80% were detected only once. More than 12% of the sample is in the top ten clones. Specimen: blood. These receptors all stem from a man aged 50-59 years in good health.

The genes are TRBV15 and TRBJ1-1; no clear D gene. From germline, CDR1 is LNHNV and CDR2 YYDKDF (reference sequence). V gave up 5 bases and J gave up 0 bases, with 13 bases separating them. CDR3 length: 15 amino acids. Here the CDR3 reads CATSWEAGVNTEAFF. CDR3 nucleotide sequence: TGTGCCACCAGCTGGGAAGCAGGCGTGAACACTGAAGCTTTCTTT.

The genes are TRBV7-8 and TRBJ1-4; the D is unclear. CDR3 length equals 15 residues. Looked up from germline, CDR1 is SGHVS and CDR2 is FQNEAQ. V was trimmed by 1 base and J by 7 bases, leaving 13 bases between them. This CDR3 reads CASSLGGGSREKLFF. As DNA, the CDR3 is TGTGCCAGCAGCTTAGGGGGTGGGAGTCGTGAAAAACTGTTTTTT. Full variable domain (missing parts from reference TRBV7-8 and TRBJ1-4): GAGVSQSPRYKVAKRGQDVALRCDPISGHVSLFWYQQALGQGPEFLTYFQNEAQLDKSGLPSDRFFAERPEGSVSTLKIQRTQQEDSAVYLCASSLGGGSREKLFFGSGTQLSVL.

This clone was seen a few times. In DNA form, the CDR3 reads TGCGCCAGCAGCCAAGAGCGGGACAGGGCCTACAATGAGCAGTTCTTC. This gives the protein CASSQERDRAYNEQFF. V and J are TRBV4-1 and TRBJ2-1; 9 bases fit TRBD1. The CDR3 sequence is 16 residues long. With 0 bases clipped from V and 2 bases from J, the junction kept 2 bases outside the gene matches. Germline loops: CDR1 MGHRA, CDR2 YSYEKL.

The chain combines TRBV19 with TRBJ1-4; TRBD1 matches at 8 bases. Unmatched junction bases numbered 13, after V lost 6 bases and J lost 7 bases. CDR1 LNHDA and CDR2 SQIVND come from the germline V gene (reference sequence). The CDR3 has 16 amino acids. DNA of the CDR3: TGTGCCAGTAGCAACTACGGACAGGGTGGAAGTGAAAAACTGTTTTTT. This sequence encodes CASSNYGQGGSEKLFF.

J is TRBJ2-7 and V is TRBV7-9, with D perhaps matching TRBD1 (6 bases). Germline CDR1 SEHNR, CDR2 FQNEAQ (reference sequence). The CDR3 has 14 residues. V lost 5 bases and J 3 bases, leaving 14 bases between the germline ends. In nucleotides, the CDR3 is TGTGCCAGCAGCCCCAGGGGCCTAAACTACGAGCAGTACTTC. Translated, it gives CASSPRGLNYEQYF.

The chain couples TRBV6-5 to TRBJ2-4; tentatively, D is TRBD2 (6 bases). The germline V gene encodes CDR1 MNHEY and CDR2 SVGAGI. CDR3 length: 16 amino acids. Between the trimmed V and J ends, which lost 2 bases and 3 bases, there was a span of 14 bases. CDR3 protein: CASSYSRTRGKNIQYF. CDR3 bases: TGTGCCAGCAGTTACAGTAGGACGCGGGGCAAAAACATTCAGTACTTC.

This clone has only one observation. The gene calls are TRBV6-1 and TRBJ2-7, with D unclear. V lost 3 bases to trimming and J lost 7 bases, with 13 bases between them. The germline gives CDR1 MNHNS, CDR2 SASEGT. The CDR3 has 13 residues. The CDR3 DNA sequence: TGTGCCAGCAGTGAGGTGAAGGGTGGTGAGCAGTACTTC. It specifies CASSEVKGGEQYF.

The V and J genes are TRBV7-2 and TRBJ1-2; D may be TRBD1 (5 bases). CDR3 length: 14 residues. V was trimmed by 0 bases and J by 2 bases, leaving 7 bases between them. Germline lookup yields CDR1 SGHTA and CDR2 FQGNSA. The chain's CDR3 is CASSLAGGNYGYTF. The CDR3, as DNA: TGTGCCAGCAGCTTAGCCGGGGGGAACTATGGCTACACCTTC.

V is TRBV5-1 and J is TRBJ1-4; perhaps TRBD1 as D (5 bases). V was cut by 5 bases and J by 8 bases, with 16 bases left in between. Looked up from germline, CDR1 is SGHRS and CDR2 is YFSETQ. This CDR3 has 14 residues. The CDR3 region is CASSSTDLREKLFF. The DNA of the CDR3 is TGCGCCAGCAGTTCGACAGACCTTCGGGAAAAACTGTTTTTT.

This clone was seen only a few times. The V and J genes are TRBV6-2 or TRBV6-3 and TRBJ1-5; D is perhaps TRBD1 (6 bases). This CDR3 comprises 15 residues. The V end was cut by 3 bases, the J end by 6 bases, with 15 bases between. From germline, CDR1 is MNHEY and CDR2 SVGEGT. The CDR3 DNA follows: TGTGCCAGCAGTTATACAGGGAGTGGGAGTCAGCCCCAGCATTTT. This encodes CASSYTGSGSQPQHF.

A word on this clone: Other DNA sequences in this specimen translate into the identical CDR3. This sequence joins TRBV28 and TRBJ2-7; TRBD2 matches 12 bases. Germline CDR1 MDHEN, CDR2 SYDVKM. This CDR3 region has 15 residues. Trimming took 6 bases from V and 2 from J; bases not matched to a gene: 5. This CDR3 is CASRSLAGGPYEQYF. Written as DNA, the CDR3 is TGTGCCAGCAGGTCCCTAGCGGGAGGGCCCTACGAGCAGTACTTC.

The V call is TRBV7-8, the J call TRBJ1-5; no firm D call. V was pared by 2 bases and J by 8 bases, with 7 bases between. CDR1 is SGHVS, CDR2 FQNEAQ, per germline. CDR3 length: 12 amino acids. The CDR3 region is CASSLREEPQHF. CDR3 sequence (DNA): TGTGCCAGCAGCTTACGGGAGGAGCCCCAGCATTTT.

The table lists this clone with a count of one. V and J are TRBV5-1 and TRBJ1-1; TRBD1 matches at 7 bases. V lost 2 bases and J lost 3; bases outside the gene matches: 10. The CDR3 extends over 16 amino acids. CDR1 and CDR2 (germline): SGHRS, YFSETQ. The CDR3 loop reads CASSLGTATTYTEAFF. The CDR3 coding sequence is TGCGCCAGCAGCTTAGGGACAGCCACCACGTACACTGAAGCTTTCTTT.

The genes are TRBV28 and TRBJ1-4; possible D gene TRBD1, 6 bases. CDR1 and CDR2 from the germline V gene are MDHEN and SYDVKM. The CDR3 is made up of 17 amino acids. Trimming left V 8 bases short and J 7 bases short, with 26 bases between. The CDR3 nucleotides read TGTGCCAGCGAAAAACCTCAAGGGGGGGGGCTTGGTGAAAAACTGTTTTTT. Translation: CASEKPQGGGLGEKLFF. Filled out from reference TRBV28 and TRBJ1-4, the complete variable domain reads DVKVTQSSRYLVKRTGEKVFLECVQDMDHENMFWYRQDPGLGLRLIYFSYDVKMKEKGDIPEGYSVSREKKERFSLILESASTNQTSMYLCASEKPQGGGLGEKLFFGSGTQLSVL.

The rearrangement joins TRBV30 to TRBJ1-1, with D unclear. Germline V gene data show CDR1 as GTSNPN and CDR2 as SVGIG (reference sequence). V was trimmed by 2 bases and J by 1 base, leaving 8 bases between them. The CDR3 is made up of 13 amino acids. The DNA of the CDR3 is TGTGCCTGGAGTCTGGGCCCGAACACTGAAGCTTTCTTT. Translating it yields CAWSLGPNTEAFF.

This chain links TRBV5-1 with TRBJ1-2; 10 bases fit TRBD1. CDR1 is SGHRS and CDR2 is YFSETQ in the germline V gene. The V gene end was trimmed by 0 bases and the J gene end by 8 bases; junction bases not matched to a gene: 1. This CDR3 contains 13 residues. Here the CDR3 reads CASSLGTGGGYTF. CDR3 sequence (DNA): TGCGCCAGCAGCTTGGGGACAGGGGGAGGCTACACCTTC.

J is TRBJ1-3 and V is TRBV7-2, with D tentatively TRBD1 (5 bases). This CDR3 has 15 amino acids. Trimming removed 5 bases at V and 3 bases at J, with 14 bases between. Per germline, CDR1 SGHTA and CDR2 FQGNSA. The CDR3 loop reads CASSPMGRVGNTIYF. CDR3 nucleotide sequence: TGTGCCAGCAGCCCCATGGGACGTGTTGGAAACACCATATATTTT.

The chain has TRBV19 and TRBJ1-5, with 12 bases aligning to TRBD1. The CDR3 contains 17 residues. The trim removed 4 bases at V and 6 bases at J, leaving 10 bases unmatched. Germline V gene sequence: CDR1 LNHDA, CDR2 SQIVND (reference sequence). CDR3 bases: TGTGCCAGTAGTACGCGCACCGGGACAGGGGGCGGTCAGCCCCAGCATTTT. As protein: CASSTRTGTGGGQPQHF.

This clone was recorded only once. The genes are TRBV18 and TRBJ2-2; 7 positions match TRBD1. With 3 bases clipped from V and 5 bases from J, the junction kept 6 bases outside the gene matches. Germline values: CDR1 KGHSH, CDR2 LQKENI. The CDR3 length is 15 residues. The CDR3 DNA reads as TGTGCCAGCTCACCGGGGACGACAGGGACCGGGGAGCTGTTTTTT. Translated: CASSPGTTGTGELFF.

This chain uses TRBV29-1 with TRBJ1-1, with D possibly matching TRBD1 (6 bases). The CDR3 extends over 13 amino acids. The ends were cut back, 5 bases at V and 5 bases at J, with 15 bases in the middle. The germline V gene has CDR1 SQVTM and CDR2 ANQGSEA. The CDR3, as DNA: TGCAGCGTTAGAAGGGACATAGGAACTGAAGCTTTCTTT. Amino acids: CSVRRDIGTEAFF.

The chain couples TRBV5-1 to TRBJ1-4; D unclear. Trimming took off 4 bases at V and 5 bases at J, with 12 bases between the two ends. The CDR3 loop spans 14 amino acids. Germline V gene data show CDR1 as SGHRS and CDR2 as YFSETQ. The CDR3 loop is CASSEKTENEKLFF. The CDR3 bases are TGCGCCAGCAGCGAAAAGACGGAGAATGAAAAACTGTTTTTT. The whole variable domain, remainder taken from reference TRBV5-1 and TRBJ1-4, is KAGVTQTPRYLIKTRGQQVTLSCSPISGHRSVSWYQQTPGQGLQFLFEYFSETQRNKGNFPGRFSGRQFSNSRSEMNVSTLELGDSALYLCASSEKTENEKLFFGSGTQLSVL.

Details on this clone: The same CDR3 also results from other DNA sequences found in this sample. This chain uses TRBV6-5 with TRBJ1-5; TRBD1 might be the D (5 bases). Germline loops: CDR1 MNHEY, CDR2 SVGAGI. The CDR3 has 15 amino acids. V gave up 5 bases and J gave up 4 bases, with 15 bases separating them. CDR3 DNA: TGTGCCAGCAGTACTGGGGGATTTGGGAATCAGCCCCAGCATTTT. Translation gives CASSTGGFGNQPQHF.

The chain recombines TRBV6-6 with TRBJ1-2; the D is unclear. The germline CDR1 and CDR2 sequences are MNHNY and SVGAGI (reference sequence). This CDR3 has 15 amino acids. Trimming took off 0 bases at V and 0 bases at J, with 8 bases between the two ends. The chain's CDR3 is CASSYSREANYGYTF. DNA of the CDR3: TGTGCCAGCAGTTACTCGCGGGAGGCTAACTATGGCTACACCTTC.

The chain carries TRBV7-3 and TRBJ2-3; 9 positions agree with TRBD2. V was clipped by 2 bases and J by 1 base; unmatched bases: 1. The CDR3 is 15 amino acids. Looked up from germline, CDR1 is SGHTA and CDR2 is FQGTGA. The CDR3 bases are TGTGCCAGCAGCTTAGGGACTAGCCGCACAGATACGCAGTATTTT. Translation: CASSLGTSRTDTQYF.

J is TRBJ2-2 and V is TRBV5-1, with D uncertain. This CDR3 is 13 amino acids long. Trimming pared 0 bases from V and 2 bases from J, leaving 2 bases between. Germline V gene data show CDR1 as SGHRS and CDR2 as YFSETQ. In DNA, the CDR3 is TGCGCCAGCAGCTTGGTCAACACCGGGGAGCTGTTTTTT. Protein product: CASSLVNTGELFF.